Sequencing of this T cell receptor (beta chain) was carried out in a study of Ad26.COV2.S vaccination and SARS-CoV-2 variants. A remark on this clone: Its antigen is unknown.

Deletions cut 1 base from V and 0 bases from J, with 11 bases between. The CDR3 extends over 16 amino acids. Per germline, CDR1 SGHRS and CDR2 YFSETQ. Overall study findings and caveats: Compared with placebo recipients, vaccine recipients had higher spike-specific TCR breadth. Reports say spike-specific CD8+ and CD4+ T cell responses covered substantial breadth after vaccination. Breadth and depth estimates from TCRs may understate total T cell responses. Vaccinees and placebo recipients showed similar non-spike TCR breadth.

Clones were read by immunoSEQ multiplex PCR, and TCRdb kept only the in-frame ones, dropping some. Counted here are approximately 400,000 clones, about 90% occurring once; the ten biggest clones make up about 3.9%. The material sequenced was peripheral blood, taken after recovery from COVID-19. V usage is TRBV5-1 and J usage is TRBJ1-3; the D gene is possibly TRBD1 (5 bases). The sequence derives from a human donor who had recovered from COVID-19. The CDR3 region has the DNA TGCGCCAGCAGCTTGTTAGGGACGGGCTCTGGAAACACCATATATTTT. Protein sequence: CASSLLGTGSGNTIYF.